Presented here are 2 T cell receptor beta chains from one specimen sequenced in a study of cytomegalovirus exposure and HLA in healthy donors. Amplification used 60 Vbeta primers and 13 Jbeta primers. TCRdb keeps only in-frame clones here, not all; method: immunoSEQ multiplex PCR. There are more than 150,000 clones in the sample; roughly 77% occur only once, and about 2.5% lies in the top ten. Sequencing was done on a sample of PBMCs. The source of these receptors is a woman aged 25 to 39 in good health and CMV-seropositive.

The sample holds one count of this clone. The V and J genes are TRBV2 and TRBJ2-7; perhaps TRBD2 as D (7 bases). The ends were cut back, 6 bases at V and 6 bases at J, with 18 bases in the middle. CDR1 and CDR2 (germline): SNHLY, FYNNEI. CDR3 length equals 14 residues. In DNA form, the CDR3 reads TGTGCCAGCAGGAAGGGGGGGACGTGGGGCGAGCAGTACTTC. Protein sequence: CASRKGGTWGEQYF.

This clone was counted a few times. The V and J genes are TRBV25-1 and TRBJ1-1; D remains ambiguous. Germline lookup yields CDR1 MGHDK and CDR2 SYGVNS. This CDR3 contains 17 residues. V was pared by 6 bases and J by 1 base, with 21 bases between. The CDR3 reads CASSLIGGERENTEAFF. Here the CDR3 DNA reads TGTGCCAGCAGCCTCATCGGCGGGGAGCGGGAGAACACTGAAGCTTTCTTT.